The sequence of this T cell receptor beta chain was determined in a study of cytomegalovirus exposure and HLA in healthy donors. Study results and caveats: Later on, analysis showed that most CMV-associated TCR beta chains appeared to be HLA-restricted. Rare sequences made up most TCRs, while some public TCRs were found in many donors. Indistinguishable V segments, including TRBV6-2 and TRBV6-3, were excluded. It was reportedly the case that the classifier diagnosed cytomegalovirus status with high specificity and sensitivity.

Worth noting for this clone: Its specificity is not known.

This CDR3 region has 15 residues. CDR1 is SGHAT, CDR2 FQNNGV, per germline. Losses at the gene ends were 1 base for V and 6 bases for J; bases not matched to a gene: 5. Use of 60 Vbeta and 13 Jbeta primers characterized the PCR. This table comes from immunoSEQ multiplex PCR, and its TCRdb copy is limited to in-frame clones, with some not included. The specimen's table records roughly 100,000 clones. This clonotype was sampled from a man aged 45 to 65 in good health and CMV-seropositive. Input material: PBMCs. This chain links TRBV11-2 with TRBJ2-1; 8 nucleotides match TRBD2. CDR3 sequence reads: CASSLAGGPSNEQFF. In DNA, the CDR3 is TGTGCCAGCAGCTTAGCGGGAGGGCCTTCCAATGAGCAGTTCTTC.